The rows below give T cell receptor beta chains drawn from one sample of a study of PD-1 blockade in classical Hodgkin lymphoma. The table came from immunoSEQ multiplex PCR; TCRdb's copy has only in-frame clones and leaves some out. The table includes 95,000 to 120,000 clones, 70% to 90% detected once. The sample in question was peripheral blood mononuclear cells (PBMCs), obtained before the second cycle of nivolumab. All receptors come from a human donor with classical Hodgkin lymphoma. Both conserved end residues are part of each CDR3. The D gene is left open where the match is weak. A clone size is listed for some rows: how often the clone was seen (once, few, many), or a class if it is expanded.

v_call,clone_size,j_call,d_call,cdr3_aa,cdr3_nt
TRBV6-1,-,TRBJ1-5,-,CASSDAGQPQHF,TGTGCCAGCAGCGACGCCGGACAGCCCCAGCATTTT
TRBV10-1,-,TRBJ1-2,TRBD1,CASSASTGGEGYTF,TGCGCCAGCAGTGCCTCTACAGGGGGCGAGGGCTACACCTTC
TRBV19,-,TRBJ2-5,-,CASSIGGRVYQETQYF,TGTGCCAGTAGTATAGGTGGCAGGGTTTACCAAGAGACCCAGTACTTC
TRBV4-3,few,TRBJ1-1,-,CASSQDRGGEAFF,TGCGCCAGCAGCCAAGATCGGGGCGGTGAAGCTTTCTTT
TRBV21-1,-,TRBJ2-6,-,CASSRRGTRPGANVLTF,TGTGCCAGCAGCAGAAGGGGGACTAGGCCTGGGGCCAACGTCCTGACTTTC
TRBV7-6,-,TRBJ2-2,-,CASSLRSSRDSNTGELFF,TGTGCCAGCAGCTTAAGGTCTAGCCGAGACTCGAACACCGGGGAGCTGTTTTTT
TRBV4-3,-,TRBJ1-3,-,CASSPTSGNTIYF,TGCGCCAGCAGCCCCACGTCCGGAAACACCATATATTTT
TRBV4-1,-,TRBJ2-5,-,CASSTSLSRQETQYF,TGCGCCAGCAGCACCAGCCTTAGCCGCCAAGAGACCCAGTACTTC
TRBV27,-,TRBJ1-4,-,CASSSPREKLFF,TGTGCCAGCAGTAGCCCGAGGGAAAAACTGTTTTTT
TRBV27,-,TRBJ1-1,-,CASSFSGAWGTEAFF,TGTGCCAGCAGTTTCAGTGGGGCTTGGGGCACTGAAGCTTTCTTT
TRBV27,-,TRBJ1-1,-,CASSSSTELNTEAFF,TGTGCCAGCAGTTCCTCGACAGAGCTGAACACTGAAGCTTTCTTT
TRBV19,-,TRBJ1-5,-,CASRDRSNQPQHF,TGTGCCAGTAGAGACAGAAGCAATCAGCCCCAGCATTTT
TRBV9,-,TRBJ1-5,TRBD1,CASSVASPHPGQPYSNQPQHF,TGTGCCAGCAGCGTCGCCTCCCCGCACCCGGGACAGCCATATAGCAATCAGCCCCAGCATTTT
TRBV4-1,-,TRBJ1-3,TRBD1,CASSLDQGEGDGNTIYF,TGCGCCAGCAGCCTCGACCAGGGGGAGGGTGATGGAAACACCATATATTTT
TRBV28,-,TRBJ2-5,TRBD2,CASSLNPAGGVYF,TGTGCCAGCAGTTTAAATCCAGCGGGAGGGGTGTACTTC
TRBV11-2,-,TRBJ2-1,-,CASSLGGIKTYNEQFF,TGTGCCAGCAGCTTAGGGGGGATTAAAACCTACAATGAGCAGTTCTTC
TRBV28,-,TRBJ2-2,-,CASILQGVTGELFF,TGTGCCAGCATCCTCCAGGGAGTCACCGGGGAGCTGTTTTTT
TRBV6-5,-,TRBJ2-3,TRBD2,CASSYWASGRPDTQYF,TGTGCCAGCAGTTACTGGGCTAGCGGGAGGCCAGATACGCAGTATTTT
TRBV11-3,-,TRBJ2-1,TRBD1,CASSLTGQGSNEQFF,TGTGCCAGCAGCTTAACGGGACAGGGGAGCAATGAGCAGTTCTTC
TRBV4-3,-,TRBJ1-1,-,CASSQVKGFVTTEAFF,TGCGCCAGCAGCCAAGTTAAAGGTTTCGTGACCACTGAAGCTTTCTTT
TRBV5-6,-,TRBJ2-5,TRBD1,CASRTTGDEETQYF,TGTGCCAGCAGAACCACAGGGGATGAAGAGACCCAGTACTTC
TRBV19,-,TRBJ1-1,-,CASSMGLRALNTEAFF,TGTGCCAGTAGTATGGGACTGAGGGCTCTGAACACTGAAGCTTTCTTT
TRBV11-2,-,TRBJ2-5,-,CASSSGGGTQYF,TGTGCCAGCAGCTCAGGGGGGGGGACCCAGTACTTC
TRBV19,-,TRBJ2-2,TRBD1,CASSTGQGYTGELFF,TGTGCCAGTAGTACCGGACAGGGTTACACCGGGGAGCTGTTTTTT
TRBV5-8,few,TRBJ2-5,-,CASSLANHPPETQYF,TGTGCCAGCAGCTTGGCCAACCATCCGCCTGAGACCCAGTACTTC
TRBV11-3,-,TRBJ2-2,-,CASSLESGALTGELFF,TGTGCCAGCAGCTTAGAATCCGGGGCCCTAACCGGGGAGCTGTTTTTT
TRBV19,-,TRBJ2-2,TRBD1,CASNTGGITGELFF,TGTGCCAGTAATACAGGGGGTATCACCGGGGAGCTGTTTTTT
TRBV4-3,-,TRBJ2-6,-,CASSQEISGTGANVLTF,TGCGCCAGCAGCCAAGAAATATCCGGAACTGGGGCCAACGTCCTGACTTTC
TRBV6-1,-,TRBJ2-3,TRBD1,CASSESRGRDTQYF,TGTGCCAGCAGTGAAAGCAGGGGGCGAGATACGCAGTATTTT
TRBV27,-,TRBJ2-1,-,CASSSQGSYNEQFF,TGTGCCAGCAGTTCACAGGGATCCTACAATGAGCAGTTCTTC
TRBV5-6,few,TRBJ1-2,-,CASSLDTNYGYTF,TGTGCCAGCAGCTTAGACACCAACTATGGCTACACCTTC
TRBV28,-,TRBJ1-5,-,CASSSPAGYSKPQHF,TGTGCCAGCAGCTCCCCCGCAGGTTATAGTAAGCCCCAGCATTTT
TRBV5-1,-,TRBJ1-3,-,CASRSTSTVSGTIYF,TGCGCCAGCAGATCAACATCGACAGTGTCGGGCACCATATATTTT
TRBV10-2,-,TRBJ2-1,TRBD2,CATRDPGLAVGEQFF,TGCGCCACCCGGGATCCGGGACTAGCGGTGGGTGAGCAGTTCTTC
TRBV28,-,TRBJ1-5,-,CASGLVGNQPQHF,TGTGCCAGCGGTTTGGTGGGCAATCAGCCCCAGCATTTT
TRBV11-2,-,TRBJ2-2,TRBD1,CASSTQGTGELFF,TGTGCCAGCAGCACACAGGGGACCGGGGAGCTGTTTTTT
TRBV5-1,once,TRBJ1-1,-,CASSPNGQPMNTEAFF,TGCGCCAGCAGCCCCAACGGACAGCCGATGAACACTGAAGCTTTCTTT
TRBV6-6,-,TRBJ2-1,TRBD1,CASSYRDRTYNEQFF,TGTGCCAGCAGTTACCGGGACAGGACCTACAATGAGCAGTTCTTC
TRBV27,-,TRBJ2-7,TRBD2,CASSLGGKEQYF,TGTGCCAGCAGTTTGGGGGGGAAGGAGCAGTACTTC
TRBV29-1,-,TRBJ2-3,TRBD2,CSVEKPAGDLDTQYF,TGCAGCGTCGAAAAGCCAGCGGGAGATCTAGATACGCAGTATTTT
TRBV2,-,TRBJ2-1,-,CASRGRGGGNEQFF,TGTGCCAGCAGAGGTAGGGGAGGGGGGAATGAGCAGTTCTTC
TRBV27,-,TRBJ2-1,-,CASSVRGGALVEQFF,TGTGCCAGCAGTGTCAGAGGGGGGGCCTTGGTTGAGCAGTTCTTC
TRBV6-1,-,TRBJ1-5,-,CASSFRANANQPQHF,TGTGCCAGCAGTTTCCGGGCCAACGCAAATCAGCCCCAGCATTTT
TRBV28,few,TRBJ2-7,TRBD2,CASSFFSGKYEQYF,TGTGCCAGCAGTTTCTTCAGCGGGAAGTACGAGCAGTACTTC
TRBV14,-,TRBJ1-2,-,CASSPRTENGYTF,TGTGCCAGCAGCCCGCGGACAGAGAATGGCTACACCTTC
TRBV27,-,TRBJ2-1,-,CASSLRGPPSYNEQFF,TGTGCCAGCAGTTTACGGGGACCACCCTCCTACAATGAGCAGTTCTTC